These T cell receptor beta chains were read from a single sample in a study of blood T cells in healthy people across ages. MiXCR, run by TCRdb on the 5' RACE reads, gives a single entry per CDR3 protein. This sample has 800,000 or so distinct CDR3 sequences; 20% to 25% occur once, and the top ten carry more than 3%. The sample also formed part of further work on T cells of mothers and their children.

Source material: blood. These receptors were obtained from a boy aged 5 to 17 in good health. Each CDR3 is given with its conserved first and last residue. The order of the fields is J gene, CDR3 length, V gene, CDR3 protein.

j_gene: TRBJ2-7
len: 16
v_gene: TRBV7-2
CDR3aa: CASSSRIYLAPDEQYF

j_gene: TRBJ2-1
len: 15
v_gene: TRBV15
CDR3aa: CATSRDPGASGTQFF

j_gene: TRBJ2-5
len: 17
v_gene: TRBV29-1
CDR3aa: CGVKRTGGALGGNEQFF

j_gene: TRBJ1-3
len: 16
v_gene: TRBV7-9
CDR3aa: CASSFTSESSGNTIYF

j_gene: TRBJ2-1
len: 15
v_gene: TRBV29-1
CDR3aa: CSVEVGGEIYNEQFF

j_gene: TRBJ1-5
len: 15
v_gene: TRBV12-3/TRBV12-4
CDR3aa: CASSFATGLEQPQHF

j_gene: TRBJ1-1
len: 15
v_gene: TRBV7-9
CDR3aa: CASSLGGIGQTEAFF

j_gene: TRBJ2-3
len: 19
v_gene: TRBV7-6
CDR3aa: CASSNKLAGGGLGPDTQYF

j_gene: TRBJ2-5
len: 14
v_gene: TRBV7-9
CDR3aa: CASSLLDRGETQYF

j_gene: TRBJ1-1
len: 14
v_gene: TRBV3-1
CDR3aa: CASSQTHTSTEAFF

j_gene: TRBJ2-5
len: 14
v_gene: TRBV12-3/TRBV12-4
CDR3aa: CASSSGMLEGEQYF

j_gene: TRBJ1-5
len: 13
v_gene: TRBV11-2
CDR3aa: CASSLVGDQPQHF

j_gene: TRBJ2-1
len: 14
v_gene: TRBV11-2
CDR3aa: CASRMDRGYNEQFF

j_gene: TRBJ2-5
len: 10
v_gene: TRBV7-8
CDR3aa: CASAMETQYF

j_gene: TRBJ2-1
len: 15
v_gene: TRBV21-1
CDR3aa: CASDTSGRTYNEQFF

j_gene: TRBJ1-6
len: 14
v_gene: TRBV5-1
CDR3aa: CASSKGAVDSPLHF

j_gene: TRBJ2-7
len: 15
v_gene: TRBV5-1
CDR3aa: CASSQGQGAVYEQYF